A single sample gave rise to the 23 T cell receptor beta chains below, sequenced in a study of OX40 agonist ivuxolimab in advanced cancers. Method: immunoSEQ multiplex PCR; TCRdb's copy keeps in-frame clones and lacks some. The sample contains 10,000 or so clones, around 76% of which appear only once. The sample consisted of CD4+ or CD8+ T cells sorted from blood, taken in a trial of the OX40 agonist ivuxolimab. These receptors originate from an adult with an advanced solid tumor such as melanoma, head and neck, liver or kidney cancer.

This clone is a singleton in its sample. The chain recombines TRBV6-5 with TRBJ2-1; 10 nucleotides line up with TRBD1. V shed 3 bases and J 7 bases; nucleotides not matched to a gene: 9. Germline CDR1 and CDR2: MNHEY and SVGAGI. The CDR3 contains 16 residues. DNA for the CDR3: TGTGCCAGCAGTTATGCGGGGACAGGGGCGGATAATGAGCAGTTCTTC. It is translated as CASSYAGTGADNEQFF.

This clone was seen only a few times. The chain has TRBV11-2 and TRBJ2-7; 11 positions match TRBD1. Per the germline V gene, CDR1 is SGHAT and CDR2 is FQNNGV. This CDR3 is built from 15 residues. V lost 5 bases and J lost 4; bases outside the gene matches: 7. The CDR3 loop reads CASSPPDRGLYEQYF. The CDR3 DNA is TGTGCCAGCAGCCCCCCGGACAGGGGGCTTTACGAGCAGTACTTC.

This chain's CDR3 is CASSAFGENTEAFF. The CDR3 DNA is TGTGCCAGCAGCGCGTTTGGAGAGAACACTGAAGCTTTCTTT. The rearrangement joins TRBV7-3 to TRBJ1-1; D gene ambiguous. CDR1 SGHTA and CDR2 FQGTGA come from the germline V gene. The CDR3 totals 14 residues. Trimming took 5 bases from V and 1 from J, leaving 11 bases between them.

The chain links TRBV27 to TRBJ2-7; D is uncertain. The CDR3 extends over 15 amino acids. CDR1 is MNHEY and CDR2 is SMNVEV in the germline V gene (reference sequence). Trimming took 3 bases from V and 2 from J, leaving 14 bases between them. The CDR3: CASSFGVSLPYEQYV. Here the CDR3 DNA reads TGTGCCAGCAGTTTTGGCGTGTCATTGCCCTACGAGCAGTACGTC.

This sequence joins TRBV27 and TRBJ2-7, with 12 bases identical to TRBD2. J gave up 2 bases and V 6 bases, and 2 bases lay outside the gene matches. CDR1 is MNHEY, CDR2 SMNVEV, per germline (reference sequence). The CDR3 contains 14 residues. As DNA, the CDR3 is TGTGCCAGCAGCCCTAGCGGGAGGGCCTACGAGCAGTACGTC. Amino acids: CASSPSGRAYEQYV.

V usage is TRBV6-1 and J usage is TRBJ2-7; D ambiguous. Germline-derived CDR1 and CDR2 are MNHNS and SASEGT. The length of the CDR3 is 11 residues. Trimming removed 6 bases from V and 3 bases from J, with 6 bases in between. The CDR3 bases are TGTGCCAGCAGGAAGGGCTACGAGCAGTACTTC. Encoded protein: CASRKGYEQYF.

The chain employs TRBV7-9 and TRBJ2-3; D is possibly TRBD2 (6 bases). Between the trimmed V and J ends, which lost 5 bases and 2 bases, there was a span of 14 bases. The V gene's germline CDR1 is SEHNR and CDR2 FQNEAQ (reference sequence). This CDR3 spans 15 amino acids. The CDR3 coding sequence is TGTGCCAGCAGCGGATTGGCGGGGACCACAGATACGCAGTATTTT. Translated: CASSGLAGTTDTQYF.

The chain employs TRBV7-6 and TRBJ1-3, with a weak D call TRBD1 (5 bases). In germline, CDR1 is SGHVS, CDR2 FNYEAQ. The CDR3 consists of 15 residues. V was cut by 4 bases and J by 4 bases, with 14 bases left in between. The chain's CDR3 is CASSSGGAPGNTIYF. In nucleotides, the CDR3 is TGTGCCAGCAGCTCTGGAGGGGCGCCGGGAAACACCATATATTTT. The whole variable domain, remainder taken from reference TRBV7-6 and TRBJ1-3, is GAGVSQSPRYKVTKRGQDVALRCDPISGHVSLYWYRQALGQGPEFLTYFNYEAQQDKSGLPNDRFSAERPEGSISTLTIQRTEQRDSAMYRCASSSGGAPGNTIYFGEGSWLTVV.

CDR3 sequence reads: CASSSQRAGAAEAFF. The CDR3, as DNA: TGTGCCAGCAGCTCCCAACGAGCAGGGGCGGCTGAAGCTTTCTTT. The chain is built from TRBV7-8 and TRBJ1-1; possible D gene TRBD1, 6 bases. V was trimmed by 4 bases and J by 6 bases, leaving 18 bases between them. The CDR3 covers 15 residues. The germline V gene has CDR1 SGHVS and CDR2 FQNEAQ.

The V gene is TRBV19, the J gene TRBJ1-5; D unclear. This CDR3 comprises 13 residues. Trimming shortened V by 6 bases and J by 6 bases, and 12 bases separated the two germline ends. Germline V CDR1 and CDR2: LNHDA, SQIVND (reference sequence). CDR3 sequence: CASRSREGQPQHF. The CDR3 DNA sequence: TGTGCCAGTAGAAGTAGGGAGGGTCAGCCCCAGCATTTT.

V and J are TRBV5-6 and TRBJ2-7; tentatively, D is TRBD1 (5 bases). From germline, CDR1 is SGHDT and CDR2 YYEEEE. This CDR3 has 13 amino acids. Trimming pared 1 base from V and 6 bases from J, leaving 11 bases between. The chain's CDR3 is CASSLSQGGEQYV. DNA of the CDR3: TGTGCCAGCAGCTTGAGCCAGGGTGGCGAGCAGTACGTC.

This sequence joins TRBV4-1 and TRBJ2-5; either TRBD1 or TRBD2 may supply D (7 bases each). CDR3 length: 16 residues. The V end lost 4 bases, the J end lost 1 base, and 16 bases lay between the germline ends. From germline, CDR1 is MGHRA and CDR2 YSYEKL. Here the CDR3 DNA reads TGCGCCAGCAGCCCTATTGGGGAGGGGGCCCAAGAGACCCAGTACTTC. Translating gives CASSPIGEGAQETQYF.

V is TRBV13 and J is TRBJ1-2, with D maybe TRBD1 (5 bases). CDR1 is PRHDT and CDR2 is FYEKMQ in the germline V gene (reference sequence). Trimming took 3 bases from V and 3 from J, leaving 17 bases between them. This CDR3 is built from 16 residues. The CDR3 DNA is TGTGCCAGCAGCTTGGGGCAGGGCAGGGTTGACTATGGCTACACCTTC. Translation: CASSLGQGRVDYGYTF.

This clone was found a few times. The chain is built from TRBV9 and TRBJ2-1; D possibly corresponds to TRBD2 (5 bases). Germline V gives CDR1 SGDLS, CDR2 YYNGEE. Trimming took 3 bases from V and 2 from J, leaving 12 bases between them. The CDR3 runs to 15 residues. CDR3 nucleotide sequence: TGTGCCAGCAGCGCGACTACCGATACCTACAATGAGCAGTTCTTC. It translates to CASSATTDTYNEQFF.

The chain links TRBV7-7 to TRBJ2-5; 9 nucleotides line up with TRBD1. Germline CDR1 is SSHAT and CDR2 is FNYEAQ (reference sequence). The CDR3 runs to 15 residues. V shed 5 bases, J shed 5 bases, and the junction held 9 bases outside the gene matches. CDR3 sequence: CASSHYRGRMETQYF. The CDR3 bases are TGTGCCAGCAGCCATTACAGGGGGCGTATGGAGACCCAGTACTTC.

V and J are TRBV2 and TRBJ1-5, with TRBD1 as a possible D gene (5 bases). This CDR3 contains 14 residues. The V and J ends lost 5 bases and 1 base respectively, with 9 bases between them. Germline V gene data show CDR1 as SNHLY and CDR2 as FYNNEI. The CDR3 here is CASSHRDSNQPQHF. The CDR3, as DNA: TGTGCCAGCAGTCACCGGGACAGCAATCAGCCCCAGCATTTT.

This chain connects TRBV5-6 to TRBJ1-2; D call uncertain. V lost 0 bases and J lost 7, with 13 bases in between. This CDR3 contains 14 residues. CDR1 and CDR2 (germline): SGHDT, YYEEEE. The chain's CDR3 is CASSLAAVRRGYTF. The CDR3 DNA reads TGTGCCAGCAGCTTGGCTGCGGTCCGTCGTGGCTACACCTTC. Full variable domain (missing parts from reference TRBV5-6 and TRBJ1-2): DAGVTQSPTHLIKTRGQQVTLRCSPKSGHDTVSWYQQALGQGPQFIFQYYEEEERQRGNFPDRFSGHQFPNYSSELNVNALLLGDSALYLCASSLAAVRRGYTFGSGTRLTVV.

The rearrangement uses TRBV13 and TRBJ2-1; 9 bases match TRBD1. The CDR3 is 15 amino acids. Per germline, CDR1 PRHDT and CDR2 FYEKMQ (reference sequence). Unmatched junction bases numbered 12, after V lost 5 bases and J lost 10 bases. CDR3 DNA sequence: TGTGCCAGCAGCCAATCCGGGACAGGGTTCCGCGAGCAGTTCTTC. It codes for CASSQSGTGFREQFF.

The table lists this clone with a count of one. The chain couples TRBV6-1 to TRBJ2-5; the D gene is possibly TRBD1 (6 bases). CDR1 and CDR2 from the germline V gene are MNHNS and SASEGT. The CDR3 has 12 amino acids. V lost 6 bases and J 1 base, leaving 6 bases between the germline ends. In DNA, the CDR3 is TGTGCCAGCAGGGACAGCCAAGAGACCCAGTACTTC. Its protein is CASRDSQETQYF.

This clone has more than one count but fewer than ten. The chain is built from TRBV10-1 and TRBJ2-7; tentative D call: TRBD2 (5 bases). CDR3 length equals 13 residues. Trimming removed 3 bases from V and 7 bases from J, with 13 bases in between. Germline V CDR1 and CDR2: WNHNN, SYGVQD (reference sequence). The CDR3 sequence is CASSDPGPGEQYF. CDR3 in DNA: TGCGCCAGCAGTGATCCGGGTCCGGGGGAGCAGTACTTC.

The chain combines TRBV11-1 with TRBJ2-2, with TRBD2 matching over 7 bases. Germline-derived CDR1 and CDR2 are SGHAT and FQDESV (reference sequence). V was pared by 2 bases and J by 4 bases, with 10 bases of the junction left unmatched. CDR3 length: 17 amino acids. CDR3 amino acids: CASSLPWEGLGTGELFF. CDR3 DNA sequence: TGTGCCAGCAGCTTACCGTGGGAGGGCCTGGGCACCGGGGAGCTGTTTTTT. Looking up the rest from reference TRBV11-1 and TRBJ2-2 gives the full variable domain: EAEVAQSPRYKITEKSQAVAFWCDPISGHATLYWYRQILGQGPELLVQFQDESVVDDSQLPKDRFSAERLKGVDSTLKIQPAELGDSAMYLCASSLPWEGLGTGELFFGEGSRLTVL.

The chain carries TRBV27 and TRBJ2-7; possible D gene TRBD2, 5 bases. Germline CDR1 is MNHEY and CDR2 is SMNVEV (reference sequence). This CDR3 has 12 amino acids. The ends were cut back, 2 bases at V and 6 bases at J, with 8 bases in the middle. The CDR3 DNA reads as TGTGCCAGCAGTTTACAGGCGGGCGAGCAGTACTTC. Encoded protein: CASSLQAGEQYF.

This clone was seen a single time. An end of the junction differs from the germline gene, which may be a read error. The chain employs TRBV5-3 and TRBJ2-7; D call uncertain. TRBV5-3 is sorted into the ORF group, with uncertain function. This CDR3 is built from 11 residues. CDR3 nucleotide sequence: TGTGCCAGCAGCTTGGACTACGAGCAGTACTTC. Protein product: CASSLDYEQYF.